This TCR beta chain was recorded in a study of shared clonotypes between healthy human individuals (dated by TCRdb to about 2020). Regarding the study in general: The cohort comprised a couple of women and a few men aged 18 to 49 years. Per donor, three plates each were used for CD4 naive and CD4 memory, two for CD8 naive, and one for CD8 memory. Each donor's leukapheresis produced roughly between roughly 0.85 and 9.5 billion PBMCs. Libraries were prepared and TCR repertoires were sequenced by different laboratories using diverse techniques, in order to increase sequencing depth and limit assay-specific biases. The study deeply sequenced blood TCR repertoires of several healthy adults to estimate repertoire size and the extent of clonotype sharing between individuals. General conclusions and limits of the study: Based on pairwise subsampling, the degree of clonotype sharing among donors was expected to be affected by sequencing depth. Naive subsets generally had larger estimated clonotype richness than memory subsets. Sampling was restricted to blood, and TCR repertoires in tissue are likely to differ from TCR repertoires in blood. The genetic and exposure-history diversity represented was limited by the small number of donors. When a handful of donors were compared, the shared fraction of clonotypes was approximately 5% for naive CD4, 3% to 4% for naive CD8, 2% to 2.5% for memory CD4, and 0.35% to 0.4% for memory CD8. Rarefaction of sorted-subset datasets indicated incomplete sequencing despite the large sequencing depth. Higher generation probabilities were observed for clonotypes shared by all four sorted-subset donors than for non-shared clonotypes.

TCR CDR3 regions were amplified from genomic DNA by multiplex PCR using the deep immunoSEQ assay. Genomic DNA extracted from each cell subset was distributed evenly over all wells of several immunoSEQ 96-well plates, and each plate served as one replicate. For sorted subsets, approximately 190 ng of genomic DNA, equivalent to 30,000 or so T cell genomes, went into each replicate PCR. The purified libraries were quantified using a Qubit 3.0 fluorometer, sized with a Bioanalyzer 2100, and then quantified again using the KAPA Library Quantification kit. Every immunoSEQ 96-well plate was sequenced on a dedicated single-read 150-cycle Illumina NextSeq 550 flow cell. In the authors' own workflow: The immunoSEQ output contained only junctional sequences without quality scores, so filtering could not match that applied to full-length reads. Sequences were annotated with PyIR, a Python wrapper for IgBLAST v1.9, and V/J genes and CDR3 were assigned using IMGT germline references. Any read was removed if the V/J assignment was weak (E-value above 1e-6), the CDR3 was missing, or the read contained stop codons, out-of-frame junctions, or ambiguous translated residues. A V3J clonotype was defined by an identical inferred V gene, J gene, and CDR3 amino acid sequence. The percentage overlap between two repertoires was calculated by dividing the number of shared unique clonotypes by the size of the smaller repertoire. Richness of each repertoire was evaluated using RTK rarefaction, the Chao1 estimator, and Recon v2.1 estimates of unobserved clonotypes. OLGA was used to compute generation probabilities for all TCRbeta clonotypes that the gDNA method yielded from a handful of donors. As stored in TCRdb, this immuneACCESS dataset retains in-frame rearrangements with V and J assigned. A fraction of the clones does not appear; measured against another copy, unresolved V genes explain less than half of the discrepancy, and the remainder lacks a known reason. Clone size and the V and J calls come from that table; the DNA yielded D and trimming. The sample data list roughly 2 million clones, and approximately 94% of these were observed just once. In total, the top ten clones hold 0.85% to 1.3% of the sample.

Inclusive of the bounding cysteine and phenylalanine, the CDR3 is 12 residues long. Here the CDR3 DNA is all that survives: 36 bases in frame from base 1. As regards this clone: Its antigen is still unknown. No per-base quality is available; no much larger clone lies one base away.

CD8 naive samples were CD45RO-negative cells positively selected for CCR7, giving a CD45RA+CCR7+ population that excluded TemRA cells. Healthy HIV-negative adults with no recently reported acute infections or vaccinations were included as donors. Every donor was a Caucasian adult living in Nashville, Tennessee, USA. Blood was collected by leukapheresis, and PBMCs were isolated by Ficoll-Histopaque density gradient centrifugation and then cryopreserved in liquid nitrogen vapor phase. Purity and quantity of every magnetically sorted T cell population were checked by analytical flow cytometry. Each sorted fraction had its genomic DNA isolated and then quantified by UV absorbance on a Nanodrop 2000c.

The sequence links TRBV21-1 to TRBJ1-6. TRBV21-1 is a pseudogene segment. The TCR was taken from a man aged 18 to 30 in good health. Sequencing input: naive CD8+ T cells sorted from blood. The sample's cell subset or site label, decoded: CD45RA+CCR7+. The DNA reads as follows: TGTGCCAGCAGCAGGACGAATTCACCCCTCCACTTT. This encodes CASSRTNSPLHF.